One T cell receptor beta chain is described in this entry. The record originates from a study of blood T cell repertoires in COVID-19. About the study: COVID-19 samples, acute and convalescent, were from the United States, Italy and Spain. T cells, B-cell-depleted T cells, or PBMCs supplied cDNA or gDNA.

Original processing notes: The assay estimated nucleated cells by amplifying reference gene primers. Using immunoSEQ multiplex PCR, the repertoire was profiled, and TCRdb retains in-frame clones only, with some absent. The D gene and trimming were derived from the DNA, and the V and J assignments and clone size from that table. The sample yields approximately 25,000 clones, roughly 90% seen once. This clonotype originated in a human donor with active COVID-19. The donor label of this sample is uncertain. The sample comprised peripheral blood.

CDR3 protein: CASSIRATNEKLFF. DNA of the CDR3: TGCGCCAGCAGCATCAGGGCAACTAATGAAAAACTGTTTTTT. This rearrangement joins TRBV5-1 to TRBJ1-4; D might be TRBD1 (5 bases). V shed 4 bases and J shed 0 bases, with 7 bases lying between them. The CDR3 contains 14 residues. Germline assignment: CDR1 SGHRS and CDR2 YFSETQ.